Each of the 24 T cell receptor beta chains below was sequenced from the same sample in a study of tumor-infiltrating lymphocytes in oesophageal squamous cell carcinoma. TCRdb reprocessed the PCR reads via MiXCR and lists one record per CDR3 protein. This table holds approximately 18,000 distinct CDR3 sequences, about 40% found once. The sample taken for sequencing was esophageal tumor tissue. These receptors all stem from a male donor with esophageal squamous cell carcinoma.

The table lists this clonotype with many counts. J is TRBJ1-1 and V is TRBV27, with no clear D. This CDR3 is built from 14 residues. V was pared by 6 bases and J by 0 bases, with 11 bases between. Germline values: CDR1 MNHEY, CDR2 SMNVEV (reference sequence). The CDR3 sequence: CASSLTTMNTEAFF. The CDR3 DNA reads TGTGCCAGCAGCCTGACAACCATGAACACTGAAGCTTTCTTT.

The chain carries TRBV11-3 and TRBJ2-6; 7 bases are shared with TRBD1. Germline CDR1 reads SGHNT; CDR2 reads YENEEA. There are 16 residues in the CDR3. Trimming cost V 2 bases and J 3 bases; bases outside gene matches: 4. CDR3 protein: CASSLRQGNGANVLTF. CDR3 in DNA: TGTGCCAGCAGCTTAAGACAGGGAAATGGGGCCAACGTCCTGACTTTC.

This clonotype was found a few times. The V gene is TRBV7-9, the J gene TRBJ2-3; 7 positions match TRBD1. With V trimmed by 7 bases and J by 2 bases, 3 bases remained unmatched. This CDR3 is 13 amino acids long. Germline loops: CDR1 SEHNR, CDR2 FQNEAQ (reference sequence). The CDR3 sequence is CASKDRNTDTQYF. Here the CDR3 DNA reads TGTGCCAGCAAGGACAGGAACACAGATACGCAGTATTTT. Variable domain in full (rest from reference TRBV7-9 and TRBJ2-3): DTGVSQNPRHKITKRGQNVTFRCDPISEHNRLYWYRQTLGQGPEFLTYFQNEAQLEKSRLLSDRFSAERPKGSFSTLEIQRTEQGDSAMYLCASKDRNTDTQYFGPGTRLTVL.

The sample holds many counts of this clonotype. V gene TRBV12-3 or TRBV12-4 combines with J gene TRBJ2-3; 8 bases fit TRBD1. The CDR3 runs to 14 residues. Germline trimming cut 6 bases from V and 4 bases from J; bases unmatched to any gene: 6. The CDR3 coding sequence is TGTGCCAGCAGACAACAGGGGGTGCCAGATACGCAGTATTTT. Translated, it gives CASRQQGVPDTQYF.

This clonotype was seen many times. The V call is TRBV6-1, the J call TRBJ2-1; 12 nucleotides line up with TRBD2. CDR1 and CDR2 (germline): MNHNS, SASEGT. The CDR3 contains 19 residues. Trimming at V came to 6 bases and at J to 0 bases, leaving 12 bases not matched to a gene. The CDR3 is CASRWTSGATRSSYNEQFF. The DNA for the CDR3 is TGTGCCAGCAGATGGACTAGCGGGGCCACACGGAGCTCCTACAATGAGCAGTTCTTC.

This clonotype has ten or more counts. A read error is possible here, since a much larger clone lies one base away. This chain's CDR3 is CASSLKAGGTGELYF. CDR3 in DNA: TGTGCCAGCAGCTTAAAGGCGGGAGGTACCGGGGAGCTGTATTTT. This chain links TRBV7-3 with TRBJ2-3; 8 positions agree with TRBD2. This CDR3 is 15 amino acids long. V shed 1 base and J 14 bases; nucleotides not matched to a gene: 14. Germline CDR1 and CDR2: SGHTA and FQGTGA.

In regard to this clonotype: An end of the junction does not agree with germline; a read error may underlie this. The chain carries TRBV7-6 and TRBJ2-5, with TRBD1 matching over 9 bases. The CDR3 covers 16 residues. Germline V lookup: CDR1 SGHVS, CDR2 FNYEAQ. The CDR3 protein is CASSLRWGQGFETQYF. As DNA, the CDR3 is TGTGCTAGCAGCTTGAGGTGGGGACAGGGTTTTGAGACCCAGTACTTC.

A note on this clonotype: Its ends do not fully match the called genes, so a read error is possible. The CDR3 region is CASSLGREGEQFF. The CDR3 DNA reads as TGTGCTAGCAGCTTAGGAAGAGAGGGTGAGCAGTTCTTC. The rearrangement joins TRBV7-6 to TRBJ2-3; D possibly corresponds to TRBD2 (5 bases). The J call could be wrong; TRBJ2-1 is a better fit for the DNA end. This CDR3 has 13 amino acids. Germline values: CDR1 SGHVS, CDR2 FNYEAQ.

This clonotype was recorded at least ten times. The gene calls are TRBV20-1 and TRBJ2-4; tentative D call: TRBD2 (6 bases). Germline CDR1 DFQATT, CDR2 SNEGSKA (reference sequence). CDR3 length: 13 amino acids. With 5 bases removed from V and 8 bases from J, the gap between germline ends came to 16 bases. CDR3 sequence: CSAPRGGGDIQYF. The CDR3 bases are TGCAGTGCTCCTCGGGGAGGAGGAGACATTCAGTACTTC.

By its share, this clonotype is medium-sized. J is TRBJ2-7 and V is TRBV6-6; D gene ambiguous. The CDR3 contains 14 residues. The V end was cut by 0 bases, the J end by 7 bases, with 13 bases between. Per germline, CDR1 MNHNY and CDR2 SVGAGI (reference sequence). This CDR3 reads CASSYSKIPFEQYF. In DNA, the CDR3 is TGTGCCAGCAGTTACTCGAAAATCCCTTTTGAGCAGTACTTC.

The chain is built from TRBV2 and TRBJ2-1; 16 nucleotides agree with TRBD2. Trimming at V came to 6 bases and at J to 15 bases, leaving 8 bases not matched to a gene. The germline CDR1 and CDR2 sequences are SNHLY and FYNNEI. The CDR3 is 14 residues long. CDR3 bases: TGTGCCAGCAGGCCGGGACTAGCGGGAGGGGTGTGGTTCTTC. Translated, it gives CASRPGLAGGVWFF.

The V and J genes are TRBV7-2 and TRBJ2-1, with 8 bases matching TRBD2. CDR1 and CDR2 from the germline V gene are SGHTA and FQGNSA. The CDR3 has 16 amino acids. J lost 9 bases, V lost 1 base, and 11 bases had no gene match. The CDR3 DNA is TGTGCCAGCAGCTTAGACGGGACTAGGAGGGCTGTTGAGCAGTTCTTC. Its translation is CASSLDGTRRAVEQFF.

By its share, this clonotype is medium-sized (0.01 to 0.1%). This chain links TRBV7-2 with TRBJ2-5; unclear D gene. Germline lookup yields CDR1 SGHTA and CDR2 FQGNSA. This CDR3 is built from 14 residues. Trimming left V 1 base short and J 5 bases short, with 11 bases between. The CDR3 protein is CASSLGPVGETQYF. The CDR3 DNA reads TGTGCCAGCAGCTTAGGCCCGGTTGGGGAGACCCAGTACTTC.

CDR3: CASSLAARRLGNEQFF. For the CDR3, the DNA is TGTGCCAGCAGCTTAGCGGCGAGAAGGCTGGGGAATGAGCAGTTCTTC. The chain couples TRBV7-2 to TRBJ2-7; D remains unclear. The J call is in doubt because the DNA end fits TRBJ2-1 better. Germline V gene data show CDR1 as SGHTA and CDR2 as FQGNSA. This CDR3 has 16 amino acids.

This clonotype was counted only a few times. The missing conserved phenylalanine or tryptophan at the end of this CDR3 makes a read error likely. The DNA is left out, because the CDR3 cannot be placed on it with certainty; the CDR3 is given as TCRdb lists it. The chain's CDR3 is CASSSGQGDGYTFGS. V gene TRBV7-9 combines with J gene TRBJ2-7; TRBD1, the D gene given by the table, was not confirmed from the DNA. Germline CDR1 is SEHNR and CDR2 is FQNEAQ (reference sequence). The CDR3 is made up of 15 amino acids, end residues included.

A few counts support this clonotype. The chain links TRBV7-9 to TRBJ2-7; 10 nucleotides line up with TRBD1. Germline trimming cut 7 bases from V and 2 bases from J; bases unmatched to any gene: 11. The CDR3 length is 16 residues. Germline V gene sequence: CDR1 SEHNR, CDR2 FQNEAQ (reference sequence). In DNA, the CDR3 is TGTGCCAGCAACGATTTTCCGGGACAGGGGACCTACGAGCAGTACTTC. It encodes CASNDFPGQGTYEQYF.

This clonotype was found a few times. This chain connects TRBV5-1 to TRBJ1-5; TRBD1 agrees at 9 bases. This CDR3 has 15 amino acids. The V gene end was trimmed by 3 bases and the J gene end by 2 bases; junction bases not matched to a gene: 3. Germline CDR1 SGHRS, CDR2 YFSETQ. In nucleotides, the CDR3 is TGCGCCAGCAGCTCGGGACAGGGAGGCAATCAGCCCCAGCATTTT. Translation: CASSSGQGGNQPQHF. The full variable domain, completed using reference TRBV5-1 and TRBJ1-5, is KAGVTQTPRYLIKTRGQQVTLSCSPISGHRSVSWYQQTPGQGLQFLFEYFSETQRNKGNFPGRFSGRQFSNSRSEMNVSTLELGDSALYLCASSSGQGGNQPQHFGDGTRLSIL.

This clonotype was seen a handful of times. The V gene is TRBV12-3 or TRBV12-4, the J gene TRBJ2-1; no firm D call. CDR3 length: 13 amino acids. V lost 8 bases, J lost 3 bases, and 11 bases lay in between. CDR3 in amino acids: CASGISYYNEQFF. CDR3 DNA: TGTGCCAGCGGTATTAGCTACTACAATGAGCAGTTCTTC.

At least ten counts were recorded for this clonotype. This rearrangement joins TRBV11-2 to TRBJ2-1, with 11 positions matching TRBD2. In germline, CDR1 is SGHAT, CDR2 FQNNGV. The trim removed 3 bases at V and 6 bases at J, leaving 7 bases unmatched. The CDR3 totals 16 residues. CDR3 loop: CASSFLAGGIINEQFF. CDR3 DNA: TGTGCCAGCAGCTTTTTAGCGGGAGGGATCATCAATGAGCAGTTCTTC.

This clonotype was counted only a few times. The rearrangement uses TRBV6-1 and TRBJ2-5; D not resolved. The V end was cut by 3 bases, the J end by 5 bases, with 7 bases between. The CDR3 has 12 amino acids. CDR1 MNHNS and CDR2 SASEGT come from the germline V gene. As DNA, the CDR3 is TGTGCCAGCAGTGATTGGGTGGAGACCCAGTACTTC. As protein: CASSDWVETQYF.

The table lists this clonotype with a few counts. The rearrangement links TRBV28 to TRBJ1-2; D gene ambiguous. The V end was cut by 5 bases, the J end by 5 bases, with 15 bases between. CDR1 is MDHEN and CDR2 is SYDVKM in the germline V gene. The CDR3 runs 14 residues. CDR3 coding DNA: TGTGCCAGCAGTCCCGACGCTGCGGGGTATGGCTACACCTTC. It encodes CASSPDAAGYGYTF.

The rearrangement links TRBV7-2 to TRBJ2-5; maybe TRBD1 (6 bases). V was clipped by 0 bases and J by 5 bases, with 13 bases between them. Looked up from germline, CDR1 is SGHTA and CDR2 is FQGNSA. There are 15 residues in the CDR3. CDR3 region: CASSLAGAAGETQYF. The CDR3 DNA reads TGTGCCAGCAGCTTAGCGGGGGCGGCAGGGGAGACCCAGTACTTC.

Regarding this clonotype: The conserved closing phenylalanine or tryptophan is absent in this CDR3, likely reflecting a read error. The gene calls are TRBV12-3 or TRBV12-4 and TRBJ2-1, with D maybe TRBD2 (5 bases). The closer fit of TRBJ2-5 to the DNA end suggests the J call may be wrong. CDR3 size: 15 residues. The CDR3, as DNA: TGTGCCAGCACCTCCGAGCCGGGGTTAAGGGAGACCCAGTACCTC. Translating it yields CASTSEPGLRETQYL.

This clonotype was seen at least ten times. The genes are TRBV27 and TRBJ1-2; 7 nucleotides align to TRBD1. CDR3 length: 14 residues. CDR1 is MNHEY, CDR2 SMNVEV, per germline (reference sequence). With 4 bases clipped from V and 3 bases from J, the junction kept 5 bases outside the gene matches. DNA of the CDR3: TGTGCCAGCAGTTCCGGCCAGGGGGACTATGGCTACACCTTC. Protein product: CASSSGQGDYGYTF.